This entry lists 8 T cell receptor beta chains sequenced from one sample in a study of blood T cell repertoires in COVID-19. Only in-frame clones appear in the TCRdb table, and some are missing; sequencing was by immunoSEQ multiplex PCR. In the table there are 150,000 to 200,000 clones, around 86% of which are singletons. The sample consisted of peripheral blood. The receptors were sampled from a woman in her 70s with COVID-19, enrolled during active disease.

CDR3 DNA sequence: TGTGCCAGCAGCTACAACAGGGTGCAAGAGCAGTACTTC. It yields the protein CASSYNRVQEQYF. The V gene is TRBV2, the J gene TRBJ2-7; maybe TRBD1 (6 bases). The CDR3 is 13 amino acids. Trimming stripped 6 bases from V and 7 bases from J, with 16 bases between. Germline CDR1 reads SNHLY; CDR2 reads FYNNEI.

Comment on this clone: One end of the junction does not line up with germline, which may come from a read error. V gene TRBV7-9 combines with J gene TRBJ2-2, with 10 bases fitting TRBD2. CDR1 is SEHNR, CDR2 FQNEAQ, per germline (reference sequence). The CDR3 consists of 15 residues. The CDR3 is CASSLAGGYTGELFF. The CDR3 DNA reads TGTGCCAGCAGTTTAGCGGGGGGATACACCGGGGAGCTGTTTTTT.

The rearrangement links TRBV24-1 to TRBJ2-7; 13 bases agree with TRBD2. Looked up from germline, CDR1 is KGHDR and CDR2 is SFDVKD. The CDR3 is 16 amino acids. With V trimmed by 3 bases and J by 2 bases, 3 bases remained unmatched. The CDR3 here is CATSDTGTSGTYEQYF. The CDR3, as DNA: TGTGCCACCAGTGATACCGGGACTAGCGGGACCTACGAGCAGTACTTC.

The chain couples TRBV6-4 to TRBJ2-1; TRBD1 is a possible D gene (7 bases). CDR3 length: 15 residues. V was cut by 5 bases and J by 7 bases, with 18 bases left in between. Germline values: CDR1 MRHNA, CDR2 SNTAGT. The CDR3 loop is CASSPETGRSNEQFF. The CDR3 DNA sequence: TGTGCCAGCAGTCCAGAGACAGGGAGGAGTAATGAGCAGTTCTTC.

Points on this clone: Other DNA sequences of this sample code for an identical CDR3. The chain links TRBV7-2 to TRBJ2-2, with D tentatively TRBD1 (6 bases). V lost 2 bases and J lost 2, with 9 bases in between. The CDR3 spans 15 residues. Germline CDR1 reads SGHTA; CDR2 reads FQGNSA. The CDR3 is CASSLRGRNTGELFF. In DNA, the CDR3 is TGTGCCAGCAGCTTAAGGGGGAGAAACACCGGGGAGCTGTTTTTT.

V and J are TRBV4-3 and TRBJ1-2, with 8 bases that match TRBD1. Trimming took 3 bases from V and 8 from J; bases not matched to a gene: 8. The CDR3 has 14 amino acids. Germline lookup yields CDR1 LGHNA and CDR2 YSLEER. The CDR3 region is CASSHDRGSGGYTF. Written as DNA, the CDR3 is TGCGCCAGCAGCCACGACAGGGGATCGGGCGGCTACACCTTC.

The chain combines TRBV5-4 with TRBJ2-7; possibly TRBD2 for D (5 bases). There are 15 residues in the CDR3. Looked up from germline, CDR1 is SGHNT and CDR2 is YYREEE (reference sequence). Deletions cut 4 bases from V and 7 bases from J, with 21 bases between. The CDR3 region has the DNA TGTGCCAGCAGCGCGCTTGGAGGTCAGGCTAGGGAGCAGTACTTC. Encoded protein: CASSALGGQAREQYF.

The chain uses TRBV27 and TRBJ1-6; 8 bases are shared with TRBD1. Germline V lookup: CDR1 MNHEY, CDR2 SMNVEV (reference sequence). V lost 3 bases to trimming and J lost 7 bases; unmatched junction nucleotides: 5. The CDR3 runs to 15 residues. CDR3 in amino acids: CASSLGRGRNSPLHF. CDR3 bases: TGTGCCAGCAGTTTGGGCAGGGGGCGAAATTCACCCCTCCACTTT.